The T cell receptor (beta chain) under discussion was sequenced for a study of cytomegalovirus exposure and HLA in healthy donors. Overall study context: HLA-typed donors contributed 65 million to 85 million unique TCRs, which were held in an early data release. Study outcomes and limitations: Trimming of TCR beta V- and J-genes showed a link, identified in a later analysis, to a missense DCLRE1C variant. What a later analysis reportedly showed was that an Asian-associated ancestry cluster had fewer N-insertions than the roughly 700-donor mean.

Both 60 Vbeta primers and 13 Jbeta primers went into the PCR. Libraries were prepared by immunoSEQ multiplex PCR; TCRdb keeps only in-frame clonotypes and omits some of them. The sample has hundreds of thousands of clones; about 80% are singletons. The V gene lost 6 bases and the J gene lost 7 bases, with 13 bases spanning the gap. The CDR3 totals 13 residues. CDR1 and CDR2 from the germline V gene are SEHNR and FQNEAQ (reference sequence). With respect to this clone: Its target is not known.

The rearrangement uses TRBV7-9 and TRBJ2-1; D call uncertain. The sequence derives from a girl between 5 and 17 years old in good health and CMV-seronegative. Sequenced material: PBMCs. CDR3 region: CASSSTSRNEQFF. CDR3 bases: TGTGCCAGCAGTTCGACTTCCCGGAATGAGCAGTTCTTC. Variable domain in full (rest from reference TRBV7-9 and TRBJ2-1): DTGVSQNPRHKITKRGQNVTFRCDPISEHNRLYWYRQTLGQGPEFLTYFQNEAQLEKSRLLSDRFSAERPKGSFSTLEIQRTEQGDSAMYLCASSSTSRNEQFFGPGTRLTVL.